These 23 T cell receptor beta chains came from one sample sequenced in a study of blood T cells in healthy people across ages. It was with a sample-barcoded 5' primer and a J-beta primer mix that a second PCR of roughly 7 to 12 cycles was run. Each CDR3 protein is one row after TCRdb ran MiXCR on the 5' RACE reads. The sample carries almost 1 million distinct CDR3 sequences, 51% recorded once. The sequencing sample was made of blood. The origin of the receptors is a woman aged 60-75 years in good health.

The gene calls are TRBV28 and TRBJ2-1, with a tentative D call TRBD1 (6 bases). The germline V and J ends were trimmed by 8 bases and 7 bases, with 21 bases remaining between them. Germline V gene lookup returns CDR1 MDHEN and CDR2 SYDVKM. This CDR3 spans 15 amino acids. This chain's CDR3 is CASGGWQASGNEQFF. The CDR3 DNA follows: TGTGCCAGCGGGGGCTGGCAGGCCAGTGGGAATGAGCAGTTCTTC.

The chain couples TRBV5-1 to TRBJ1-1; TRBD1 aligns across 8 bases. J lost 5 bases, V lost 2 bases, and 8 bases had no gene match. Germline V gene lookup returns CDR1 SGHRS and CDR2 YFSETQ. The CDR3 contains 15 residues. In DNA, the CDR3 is TGCGCCAGCAGCTTCTACAGGGGGAAGGGTACTGAAGCTTTCTTT. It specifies CASSFYRGKGTEAFF.

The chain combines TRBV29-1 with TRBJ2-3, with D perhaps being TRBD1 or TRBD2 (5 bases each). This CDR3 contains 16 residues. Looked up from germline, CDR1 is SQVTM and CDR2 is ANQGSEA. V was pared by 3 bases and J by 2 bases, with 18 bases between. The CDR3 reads CSVDSGSGRITDTQYF. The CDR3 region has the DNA TGCAGCGTTGACTCCGGGTCGGGGCGAATCACAGATACGCAGTATTTT.

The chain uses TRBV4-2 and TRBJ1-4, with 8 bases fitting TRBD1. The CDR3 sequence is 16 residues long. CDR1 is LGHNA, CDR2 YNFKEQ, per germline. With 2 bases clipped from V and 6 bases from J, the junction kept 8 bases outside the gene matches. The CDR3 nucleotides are TGTGCCAGCAGCCAACCCCAAGACAGGGGAGATGAAAAACTGTTTTTT. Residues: CASSQPQDRGDEKLFF.

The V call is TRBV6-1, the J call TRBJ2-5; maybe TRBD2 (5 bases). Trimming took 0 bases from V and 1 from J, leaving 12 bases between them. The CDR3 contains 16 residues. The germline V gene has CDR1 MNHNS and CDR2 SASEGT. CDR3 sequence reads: CASSEARASFQETQYF. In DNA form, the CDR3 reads TGTGCCAGCAGTGAAGCGAGGGCCTCCTTCCAAGAGACCCAGTACTTC.

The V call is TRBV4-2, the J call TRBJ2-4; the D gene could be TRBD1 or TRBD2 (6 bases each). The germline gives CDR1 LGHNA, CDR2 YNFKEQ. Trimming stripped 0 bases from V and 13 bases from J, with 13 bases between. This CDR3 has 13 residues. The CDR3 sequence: CASSQEGAAGQYF. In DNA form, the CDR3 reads TGTGCCAGCAGCCAAGAGGGGGCTGCGGGGCAGTACTTC.

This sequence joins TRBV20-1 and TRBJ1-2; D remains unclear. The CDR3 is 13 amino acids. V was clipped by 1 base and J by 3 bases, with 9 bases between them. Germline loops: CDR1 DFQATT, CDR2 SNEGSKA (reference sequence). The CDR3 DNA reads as TGCAGTGCTAGAGCGACTGTCGACTATGGCTACACCTTC. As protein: CSARATVDYGYTF.

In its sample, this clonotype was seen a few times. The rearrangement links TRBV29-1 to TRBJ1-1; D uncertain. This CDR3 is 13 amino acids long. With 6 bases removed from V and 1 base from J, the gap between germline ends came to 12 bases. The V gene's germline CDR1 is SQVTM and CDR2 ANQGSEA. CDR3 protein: CSVTVSRNTEAFF. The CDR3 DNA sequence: TGCAGCGTCACCGTATCTCGGAACACTGAAGCTTTCTTT.

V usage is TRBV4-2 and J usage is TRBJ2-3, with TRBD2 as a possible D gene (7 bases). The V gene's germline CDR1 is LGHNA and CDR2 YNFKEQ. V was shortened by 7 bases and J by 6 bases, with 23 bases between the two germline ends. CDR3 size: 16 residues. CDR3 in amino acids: CASTRGGASVLDTQYF. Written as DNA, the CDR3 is TGTGCCAGCACCCGAGGGGGGGCTAGCGTCCTGGATACGCAGTATTTT.

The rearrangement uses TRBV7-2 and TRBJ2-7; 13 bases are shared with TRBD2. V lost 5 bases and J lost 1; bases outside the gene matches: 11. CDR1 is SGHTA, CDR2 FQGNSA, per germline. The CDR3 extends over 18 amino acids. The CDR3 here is CASSPGLAGWGPSYEQYF. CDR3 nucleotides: TGTGCCAGCAGCCCGGGACTAGCGGGATGGGGCCCTTCCTACGAGCAGTACTTC.

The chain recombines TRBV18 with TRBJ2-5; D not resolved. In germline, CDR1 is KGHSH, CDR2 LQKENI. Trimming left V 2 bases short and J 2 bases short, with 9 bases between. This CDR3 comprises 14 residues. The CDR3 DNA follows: TGTGCCAGCTCACCAGCGACTTTACAAGAGACCCAGTACTTC. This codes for CASSPATLQETQYF.

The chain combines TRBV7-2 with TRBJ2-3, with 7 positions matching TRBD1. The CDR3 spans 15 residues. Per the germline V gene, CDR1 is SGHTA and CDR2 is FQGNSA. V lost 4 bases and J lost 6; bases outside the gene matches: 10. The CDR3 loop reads CASSSPGGKGDTQYF. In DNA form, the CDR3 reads TGTGCCAGCAGCTCCCCAGGGGGTAAGGGTGATACGCAGTATTTT.

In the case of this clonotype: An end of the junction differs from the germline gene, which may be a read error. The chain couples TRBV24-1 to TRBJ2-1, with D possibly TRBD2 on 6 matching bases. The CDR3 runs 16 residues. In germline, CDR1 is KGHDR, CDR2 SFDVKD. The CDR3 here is CATSSLGGRSYSEQFF. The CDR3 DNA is TGTGCCACCAGTTCCCTCGGGGGACGCTCCTACAGTGAGCAGTTCTTC.

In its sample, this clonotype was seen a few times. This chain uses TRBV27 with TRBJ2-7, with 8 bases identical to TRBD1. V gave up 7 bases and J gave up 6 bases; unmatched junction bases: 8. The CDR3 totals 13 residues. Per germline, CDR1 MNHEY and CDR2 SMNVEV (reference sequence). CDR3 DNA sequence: TGTGCCAGCAACACGGACAGGGTTCTCGAGCAGTACTTC. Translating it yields CASNTDRVLEQYF.

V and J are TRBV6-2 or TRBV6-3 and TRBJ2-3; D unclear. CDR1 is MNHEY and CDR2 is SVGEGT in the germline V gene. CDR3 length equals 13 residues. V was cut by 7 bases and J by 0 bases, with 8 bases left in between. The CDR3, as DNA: TGTGCCAGCAAACAGTATAGCACAGATACGCAGTATTTT. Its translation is CASKQYSTDTQYF.

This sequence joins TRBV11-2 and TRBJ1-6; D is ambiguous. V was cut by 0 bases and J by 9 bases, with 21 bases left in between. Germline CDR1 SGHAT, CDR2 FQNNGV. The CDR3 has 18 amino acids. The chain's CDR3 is CASSLDRLVDPNRSPLHF. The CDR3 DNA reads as TGTGCCAGCAGCTTAGATCGCTTAGTGGACCCGAACCGTTCACCCCTCCACTTT.

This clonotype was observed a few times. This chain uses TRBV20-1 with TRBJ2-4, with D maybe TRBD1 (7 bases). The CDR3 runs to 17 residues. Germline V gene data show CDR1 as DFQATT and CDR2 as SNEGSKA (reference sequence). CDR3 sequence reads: CSAGTAGLLIAKNIQYF. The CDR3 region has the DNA TGCAGCGCGGGGACAGCTGGACTACTAATAGCCAAAAACATTCAGTACTTC.

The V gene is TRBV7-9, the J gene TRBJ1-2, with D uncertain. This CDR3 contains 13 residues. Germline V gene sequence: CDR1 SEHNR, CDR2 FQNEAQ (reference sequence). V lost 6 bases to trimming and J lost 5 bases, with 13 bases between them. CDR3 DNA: TGTGCCAGCAGTTCTACTGAGGAATATGGCTACACCTTC. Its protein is CASSSTEEYGYTF.

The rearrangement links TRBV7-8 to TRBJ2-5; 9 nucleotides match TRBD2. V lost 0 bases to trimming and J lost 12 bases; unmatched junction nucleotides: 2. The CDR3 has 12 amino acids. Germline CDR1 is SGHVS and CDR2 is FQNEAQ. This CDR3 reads CASSLARLAEYF. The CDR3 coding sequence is TGTGCCAGCAGCTTAGCGAGACTAGCGGAGTACTTC.

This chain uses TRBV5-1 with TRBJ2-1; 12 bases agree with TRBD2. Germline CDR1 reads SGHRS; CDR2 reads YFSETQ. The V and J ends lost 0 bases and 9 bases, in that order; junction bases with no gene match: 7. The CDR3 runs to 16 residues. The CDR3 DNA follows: TGCGCCAGCAGCTTGGGAACTAGCGGGAGGACCAGTGAGCAGTTCTTC. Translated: CASSLGTSGRTSEQFF.

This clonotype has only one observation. CDR3 in amino acids: CASSQQVPARQGHGYTF. The CDR3 nucleotides are TGTGCCAGCAGCCAACAAGTCCCGGCAAGGCAGGGGCATGGCTACACCTTC. The chain recombines TRBV4-2 with TRBJ1-2; D possibly corresponds to TRBD1 (6 bases). The CDR3 totals 17 residues. V lost 2 bases and J 6 bases, leaving 22 bases between the germline ends. In germline, CDR1 is LGHNA, CDR2 YNFKEQ.

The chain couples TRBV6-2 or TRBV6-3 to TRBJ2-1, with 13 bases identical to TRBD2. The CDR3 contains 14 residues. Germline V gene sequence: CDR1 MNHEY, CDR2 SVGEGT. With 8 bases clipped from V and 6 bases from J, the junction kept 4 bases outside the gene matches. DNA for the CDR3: TGTGCCAGCGGGAGGACTAGCGGGAGCAATGAGCAGTTCTTC. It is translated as CASGRTSGSNEQFF.

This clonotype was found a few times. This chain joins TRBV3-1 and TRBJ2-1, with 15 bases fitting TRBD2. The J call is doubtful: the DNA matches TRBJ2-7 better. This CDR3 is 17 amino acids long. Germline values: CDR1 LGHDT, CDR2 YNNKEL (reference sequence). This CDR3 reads CASSHPTGGLAGGEQYF. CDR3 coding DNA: TGTGCCAGCAGCCACCCCACAGGGGGACTAGCGGGAGGCGAGCAGTACTTC.